This TCR beta chain originates from a study of tumor T cells in aggressive B-cell lymphoma. This CDR3 region has 14 residues. Germline CDR1 and CDR2: SQVTM and ANQGSEA. The V segment lost 8 bases and the J segment 5 bases; nucleotides outside the gene matches: 6. This table comes from immunoSEQ multiplex PCR, and its TCRdb copy is limited to in-frame clones, with some not included. Of about 1,600 clones in the sample, about 89% were seen once. The chain uses TRBV29-1 and TRBJ2-3; 14 bases match TRBD2. This TCR was recovered from an adult with diffuse large B cell lymphoma. Material for sequencing was tumor tissue. The CDR3, as DNA: TGCAGCACAGGACTAGCGGGAGGTCGAGATACGCAGTATTTT. This gives the protein CSTGLAGGRDTQYF.